These 8 T cell receptor beta chains originate from one sample sequenced in a study of T cells in Graves' hyperthyroidism and ophthalmopathy. What was amplified from RNA transcripts were TCR beta CDR3 regions. When the TCR CDR3 underwent first-round RT-PCR, the HTBI primer set was used. TCRdb independently ran MiXCR on the multiplex PCR reads; one entry per CDR3 protein. The sample lists a few hundred thousand distinct CDR3 sequences, roughly 50% occurring once. The sample comprised peripheral blood or thyroid tissue (not recorded which). These receptors all stem from a woman aged 18-29 years with Graves' hyperthyroidism.

This clonotype was seen only a few times. Here the CDR3 reads CASSYFASREAFF. CDR3 bases: TGTGCCAGCAGTTATTTTGCCAGTCGTGAAGCTTTCTTT. The genes are TRBV6-5 and TRBJ1-1; no definite D call. The germline CDR1 and CDR2 sequences are MNHEY and SVGAGI. V was trimmed by 3 bases and J by 7 bases, leaving 12 bases between them. This CDR3 spans 13 amino acids.

This chain connects TRBV7-3 to TRBJ1-2; D is ambiguous. V was pared by 5 bases and J by 4 bases, with 17 bases between. Per germline, CDR1 SGHTA and CDR2 FQGTGA. This CDR3 region has 15 residues. CDR3 nucleotides: TGTGCCAGCAGCCCATCCGGACGGGATCCCTATGGCTACACCTTC. It is translated as CASSPSGRDPYGYTF.

Notes on this clonotype: A junction boundary mismatches the germline segment, possibly from a read error. The rearrangement uses TRBV12-3 or TRBV12-4 and TRBJ1-4; D is unresolved. The CDR3 runs 14 residues. The CDR3 spells CAISATGSTEKLFF. The CDR3 DNA is TGTGCCATCAGTGCTACGGGCAGCACTGAAAAACTGTTTTTT.

A single count supports this clonotype. The junction differs from germline at one of its ends, possibly a read error. The chain joins TRBV7-9 to TRBJ1-1, with D possibly matching TRBD1 (5 bases). CDR3 length: 16 residues. Germline loops: CDR1 SEHNR, CDR2 FQNEAQ (reference sequence). This CDR3 is CASSFRAGRANTEAFF. CDR3 nucleotide sequence: TGCGCCAGCAGCTTCCGGGCAGGGCGGGCGAACACTGAAGCTTTCTTT.

The chain couples TRBV10-3 to TRBJ1-1; D uncertain. Germline values: CDR1 ENHRY, CDR2 SYGVKD. This CDR3 contains 13 residues. Trimming shortened V by 3 bases and J by 7 bases, and 12 bases separated the two germline ends. In nucleotides, the CDR3 is TGTGCCATCAGTGAAGGGCCAGCTCTTGAAGCTTTCTTT. It translates to CAISEGPALEAFF.

This clonotype has a single count. This sequence joins TRBV7-2 and TRBJ1-2; possible D gene TRBD1, 6 bases. CDR3 size: 15 residues. Germline-derived CDR1 and CDR2 are SGHTA and FQGNSA. Trimming shortened V by 5 bases and J by 7 bases, and 20 bases separated the two germline ends. The DNA for the CDR3 is TGTGCCAGCAGCCGCCCGGGACAATCCCTAGGTGGCTACACCTTC. It specifies CASSRPGQSLGGYTF.

This clonotype has more than one count but fewer than ten. This chain connects TRBV9 to TRBJ2-5; TRBD1 matches at 7 bases. V lost 7 bases and J lost 0; bases outside the gene matches: 9. This CDR3 has 15 residues. In germline, CDR1 is SGDLS, CDR2 YYNGEE. Here the CDR3 reads CASSLDRAHQETQYF. The DNA for the CDR3 is TGTGCCAGCTCGCTCGACAGGGCCCACCAAGAGACCCAGTACTTC.

This clonotype came up a few times. V is TRBV29-1 and J is TRBJ1-2; no clear D gene. Germline assignment: CDR1 SQVTM and CDR2 ANQGSEA. CDR3 length: 12 residues. With 3 bases removed from V and 5 bases from J, the gap between germline ends came to 10 bases. DNA for the CDR3: TGCAGCGTTGACCGGCAGGCGTATGGCTACACCTTC. Translation: CSVDRQAYGYTF.